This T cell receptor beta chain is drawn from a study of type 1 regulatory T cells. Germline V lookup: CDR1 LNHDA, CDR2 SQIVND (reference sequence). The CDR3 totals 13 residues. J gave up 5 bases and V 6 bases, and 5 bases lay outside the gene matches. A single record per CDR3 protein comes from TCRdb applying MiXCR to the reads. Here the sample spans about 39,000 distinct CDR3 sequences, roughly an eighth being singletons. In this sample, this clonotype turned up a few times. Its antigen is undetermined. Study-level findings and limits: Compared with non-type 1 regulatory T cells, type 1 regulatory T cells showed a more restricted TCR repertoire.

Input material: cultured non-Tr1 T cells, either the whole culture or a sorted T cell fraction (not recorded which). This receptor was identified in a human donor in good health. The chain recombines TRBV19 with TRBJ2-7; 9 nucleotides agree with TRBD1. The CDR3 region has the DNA TGTGCCAGTAGGAGGACAGGGGCCCACGAGCAGTACTTC. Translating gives CASRRTGAHEQYF.